Below, 14 T cell receptor beta chains from the same sample are listed, as sequenced in a study of OX40 agonist ivuxolimab in advanced cancers. Here immunoSEQ multiplex PCR was the method, and the copy in TCRdb shows in-frame clones only, minus some. The sample has tens of thousands of clones; approximately 90% are singletons. This sample comprised CD4+ or CD8+ T cells sorted from blood, obtained in a trial of the OX40 agonist ivuxolimab. These receptors were collected from an adult with an advanced solid tumor such as melanoma, head and neck, liver or kidney cancer.

This clone occurred a few times. V and J are TRBV7-8 and TRBJ1-5; maybe TRBD1 (5 bases). V lost 7 bases, J lost 5 bases, and 12 bases lay in between. This CDR3 spans 13 amino acids. CDR1 SGHVS and CDR2 FQNEAQ come from the germline V gene. The CDR3 protein is CASTRDRDQPQHF. In DNA, the CDR3 is TGTGCCAGCACCCGGGACCGAGATCAGCCCCAGCATTTT.

The chain combines TRBV14 with TRBJ2-2, with 9 bases aligning to TRBD2. V lost 4 bases and J lost 3; bases outside the gene matches: 3. The CDR3 totals 15 residues. CDR1 and CDR2 (germline): SGHDN, FVKESK. In nucleotides, the CDR3 is TGTGCCAGCAGCCCGCGGGGGGGTGACACCGGGGAGCTGTTTTTT. It encodes CASSPRGGDTGELFF.

V gene TRBV9 combines with J gene TRBJ2-5; weak D call: TRBD1 (5 bases). V was clipped by 4 bases and J by 3 bases, with 16 bases between them. The CDR3 sequence is 15 residues long. The germline CDR1 and CDR2 sequences are SGDLS and YYNGEE. This CDR3 is CASSLFLTGKETQYF. In nucleotides, the CDR3 is TGTGCCAGCAGCCTCTTTCTCACAGGAAAAGAGACCCAGTACTTC.

The chain combines TRBV28 with TRBJ2-5, with D possibly matching TRBD2 (6 bases). The germline gives CDR1 MDHEN, CDR2 SYDVKM. The CDR3 consists of 15 residues. V was clipped by 5 bases and J by 5 bases, with 18 bases between them. The CDR3 DNA is TGTGCCAGCAGTACCTTTCAGGGTGGGGGGGAGACCCAGTACTTC. Its translation is CASSTFQGGGETQYF.

This clone appeared a few times. The chain couples TRBV5-1 to TRBJ2-7; 7 bases match TRBD1. The germline CDR1 and CDR2 sequences are SGHRS and YFSETQ. This CDR3 is 13 amino acids long. J lost 4 bases, V lost 4 bases, and 5 bases had no gene match. CDR3 sequence reads: CASSERQGYEQYF. The CDR3 bases are TGCGCCAGCAGCGAACGACAGGGTTACGAGCAGTACTTC.

This clone appeared once. The gene calls are TRBV11-1 and TRBJ2-1; D is undetermined. The CDR3 is made up of 14 amino acids. V lost 1 base and J lost 9, with 13 bases in between. Germline CDR1 is SGHAT and CDR2 is FQDESV (reference sequence). CDR3 residues: CASSLDLPWGEQFF. The CDR3 nucleotides read TGTGCCAGCAGCTTAGACCTCCCTTGGGGTGAGCAGTTCTTC.

This rearrangement joins TRBV4-1 to TRBJ2-7; D gene ambiguous. CDR1 and CDR2 from the germline V gene are MGHRA and YSYEKL. The CDR3 spans 13 residues. V lost 1 base to trimming and J lost 3 bases, with 7 bases between them. In nucleotides, the CDR3 is TGCGCCAGCAGCCAAGGGGCTTTCTACGAGCAGTACTTC. Its protein is CASSQGAFYEQYF.

The chain joins TRBV6-5 to TRBJ1-2; 7 bases match TRBD1. This CDR3 spans 15 amino acids. Germline values: CDR1 MNHEY, CDR2 SVGAGI. Trimming took 0 bases from V and 1 from J; bases not matched to a gene: 2. The CDR3 sequence: CASSYSTGRNYGYTF. DNA of the CDR3: TGTGCCAGCAGTTACTCGACAGGGCGTAACTATGGCTACACCTTC.

V gene TRBV5-1 combines with J gene TRBJ2-7; a weak D match, TRBD2 (6 bases). V lost 2 bases and J lost 6, with 12 bases in between. Germline V gene lookup returns CDR1 SGHRS and CDR2 YFSETQ. This CDR3 is built from 13 residues. The CDR3 region is CASSFGGPSEQYF. CDR3 DNA sequence: TGCGCCAGCAGCTTCGGAGGGCCATCCGAGCAGTACTTC.

This clone was seen repeatedly, ten times or more. This chain links TRBV18 with TRBJ1-4; 7 bases agree with TRBD1. The CDR3 is 16 residues long. Germline V lookup: CDR1 KGHSH, CDR2 LQKENI. The V gene end was trimmed by 4 bases and the J gene end by 0 bases; junction bases not matched to a gene: 5. CDR3 coding DNA: TGTGCCAGCTCACGTGAGGGGGCTGCAACTAATGAAAAACTGTTTTTT. It yields the protein CASSREGAATNEKLFF. The full variable domain, its missing parts supplied by reference TRBV18 and TRBJ1-4, is NAGVMQNPRHLVRRRGQEARLRCSPMKGHSHVYWYRQLPEEGLKFMVYLQKENIIDESGMPKERFSAEFPKEGPSILRIQQVVRGDSAAYFCASSREGAATNEKLFFGSGTQLSVL.

The chain employs TRBV30 and TRBJ2-3, with a possible D match to TRBD1 (6 bases). The germline gives CDR1 GTSNPN, CDR2 SVGIG (reference sequence). V lost 5 bases and J lost 9, with 12 bases in between. There are 11 residues in the CDR3. CDR3 nucleotide sequence: TGTGCCTGGGCCTCCGGGACAACGCAGTATTTT. Translating it yields CAWASGTTQYF.

This chain connects TRBV30 to TRBJ2-7; TRBD2 matches at 7 bases. V lost 0 bases to trimming and J lost 2 bases; unmatched junction nucleotides: 4. Looked up from germline, CDR1 is GTSNPN and CDR2 is SVGIG (reference sequence). The CDR3 sequence is 14 residues long. CDR3 sequence reads: CAWSVASGPYEQYF. The CDR3 bases are TGTGCCTGGAGTGTGGCTAGCGGTCCCTACGAGCAGTACTTC.

V gene TRBV7-3 combines with J gene TRBJ2-1, with D possibly being TRBD2 (5 bases). Germline CDR1 SGHTA, CDR2 FQGTGA. The CDR3 is made up of 13 amino acids. Trimming pared 8 bases from V and 6 bases from J, leaving 14 bases between. The CDR3 spells CASAGGPSNEQFF. In nucleotides, the CDR3 is TGTGCCAGCGCGGGCGGGCCCTCCAATGAGCAGTTCTTC. The entire variable domain, with the rest obtained from reference TRBV7-3 and TRBJ2-1, is as follows: GAGVSQTPSNKVTEKGKYVELRCDPISGHTALYWYRQSLGQGPEFLIYFQGTGAADDSGLPNDRFFAVRPEGSVSTLKIQRTERGDSAVYLCASAGGPSNEQFFGPGTRLTVL.

Here the CDR3 DNA reads TGTGCCAGCAGTCTTGAGGGTCCAGGGAGTGGTCAGCCCCAGCATTTT. Translating gives CASSLEGPGSGQPQHF. J is TRBJ1-5 and V is TRBV2; tentatively, D is TRBD1 (5 bases). The CDR3 length is 16 residues. V lost 5 bases and J 6 bases, leaving 20 bases between the germline ends. Germline loops: CDR1 SNHLY, CDR2 FYNNEI.